Included here is one TCR beta chain sequence, with context. The antigen is undetermined. The data were taken from a study of shared clonotypes between healthy human individuals. Study information: The study used three CD4 naive, three CD4 memory, two CD8 naive and one CD8 memory plate per donor.

For sorted subsets, 150 to 250 ng DNA per replicate equaled about 30,000 T cell genomes. The assay was immunoSEQ multiplex PCR, and TCRdb's table has in-frame clones only and misses some. The sample has about 2.1 million clones, 93% seen once; the top ten hold over 1.5%. Study-wide results and limits: Incomplete sequencing of sorted subsets was indicated by rarefaction despite large depth. Non-shared clonotypes had lower generation probabilities than those shared by all four donors.

Only CD45RO-negative cells positively selected for CCR7 counted as naive CD8 cells, so terminally differentiated effector memory CD45RA+ cells were excluded. The CDR3 sequence is 17 residues long. In germline, CDR1 is SEHNR, CDR2 FQNEAQ (reference sequence). Between the trimmed V and J ends, which lost 9 bases and 7 bases, there was a span of 27 bases. Input material: naive CD8+ T cells from PBMCs. This chain links TRBV7-9 with TRBJ1-4; tentatively, D is TRBD1 (5 bases). The sequence was obtained from a man aged 18 to 35 in good health. Some clones in this sample may be carry-over from other donors' samples. CDR3 in DNA: TGTGCCAGTTCCCGGGACGGGTTCCCTCGGATGGCTGAAAAACTGTTTTTT. Protein sequence: CASSRDGFPRMAEKLFF. The full variable domain, completed using reference TRBV7-9 and TRBJ1-4, is DTGVSQNPRHKITKRGQNVTFRCDPISEHNRLYWYRQTLGQGPEFLTYFQNEAQLEKSRLLSDRFSAERPKGSFSTLEIQRTEQGDSAMYLCASSRDGFPRMAEKLFFGSGTQLSVL.